This T cell receptor (beta chain) stems from a study of regulatory T cells in long-lasting Graves disease. Study-wide context: Persistent Graves' disease meant over 5 years of antithyroid drugs with positive TSH receptor antibodies. Whole-study results and caveats: Repertoires from persistent disease leaned toward TRBV28, TRBJ1-2 and TRBJ2-5.

The CDR3 length is 13 residues. Per the germline V gene, CDR1 is LGHDT and CDR2 is YNNKEL (reference sequence). Trimming stripped 1 base from V and 6 bases from J, with 10 bases between. Library construction for TCR beta used iRepertoire HTBI primers and Arm-PCR of CDR3 regions. TCRdb ran MiXCR on the multiplex PCR reads and lists one entry per CDR3 protein. The data hold 300,000 to 350,000 distinct CDR3 sequences, with 15% to 20% observed a single time. Comments on this clonotype: Its antigen is not identified.

This sample's time point: persistent/refractory GD, antithyroid drugs over 5 years with positive TRAb. Generation of the TCR library employed RNA extracted from PBMCs. Graves' disease diagnosis was established per American Thyroid Association guidelines. Xi'an, China, was home to the endocrinology department that provided patients. V usage is TRBV3-1 and J usage is TRBJ2-7, with D uncertain. The input for sequencing was peripheral blood mononuclear cells (PBMCs), taken when the disease was refractory, from a patient treated with antithyroid drugs. The receptor comes from a female donor with Graves disease. The CDR3 is CASSQAPILEQYF. CDR3 bases: TGTGCCAGCAGCCAAGCTCCTATCCTCGAGCAGTACTTC.